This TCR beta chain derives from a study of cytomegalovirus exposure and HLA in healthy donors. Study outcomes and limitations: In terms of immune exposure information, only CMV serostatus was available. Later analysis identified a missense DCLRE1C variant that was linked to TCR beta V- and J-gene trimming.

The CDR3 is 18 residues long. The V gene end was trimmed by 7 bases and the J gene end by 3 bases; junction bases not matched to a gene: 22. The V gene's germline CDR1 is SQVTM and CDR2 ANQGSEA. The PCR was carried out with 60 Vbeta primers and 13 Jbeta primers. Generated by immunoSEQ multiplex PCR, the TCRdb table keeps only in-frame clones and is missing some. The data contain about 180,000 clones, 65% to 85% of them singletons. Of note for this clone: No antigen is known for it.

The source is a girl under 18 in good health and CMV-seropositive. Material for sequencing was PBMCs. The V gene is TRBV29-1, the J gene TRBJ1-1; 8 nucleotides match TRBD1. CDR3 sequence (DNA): TGCAGCGGTGTAGGGGCCAGGACAGGGAAGAGTGTTGACACTGAAGCTTTCTTT. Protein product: CSGVGARTGKSVDTEAFF.